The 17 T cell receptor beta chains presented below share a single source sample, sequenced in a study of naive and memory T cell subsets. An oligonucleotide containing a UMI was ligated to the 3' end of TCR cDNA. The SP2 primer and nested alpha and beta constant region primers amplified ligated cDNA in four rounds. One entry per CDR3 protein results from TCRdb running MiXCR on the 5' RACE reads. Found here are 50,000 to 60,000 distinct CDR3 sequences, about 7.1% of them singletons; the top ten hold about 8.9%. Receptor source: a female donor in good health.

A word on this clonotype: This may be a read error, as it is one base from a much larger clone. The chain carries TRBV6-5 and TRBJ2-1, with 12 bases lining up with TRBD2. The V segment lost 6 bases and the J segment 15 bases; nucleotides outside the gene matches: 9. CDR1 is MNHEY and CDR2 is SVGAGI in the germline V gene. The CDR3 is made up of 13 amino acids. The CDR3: CASSSRLAGALFF. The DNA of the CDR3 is TGTGCCAGCAGCTCTAGACTAGCGGGGGCTCTGTTCTTC.

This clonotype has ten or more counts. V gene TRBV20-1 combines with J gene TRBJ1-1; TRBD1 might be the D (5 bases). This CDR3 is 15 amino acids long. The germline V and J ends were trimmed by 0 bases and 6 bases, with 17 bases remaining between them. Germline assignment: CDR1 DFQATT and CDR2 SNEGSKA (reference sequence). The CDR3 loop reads CSARDPGVAVPEAFF. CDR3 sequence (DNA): TGCAGTGCTAGAGATCCGGGGGTCGCGGTACCTGAAGCTTTCTTT.

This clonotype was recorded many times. The CDR3: CSAQLNTEAFF. CDR3 in DNA: TGCAGCGCTCAACTGAACACTGAAGCTTTCTTT. This chain connects TRBV29-1 to TRBJ1-1; D is unclear. CDR1 and CDR2 from the germline V gene are SQVTM and ANQGSEA. Deletions cut 7 bases from V and 0 bases from J, with 6 bases between. The CDR3 consists of 11 residues.

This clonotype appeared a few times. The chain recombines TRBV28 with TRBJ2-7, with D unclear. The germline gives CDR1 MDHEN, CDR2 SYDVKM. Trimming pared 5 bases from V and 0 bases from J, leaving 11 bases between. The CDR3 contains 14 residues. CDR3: CASSRPDRSYEQYF. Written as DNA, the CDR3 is TGTGCCAGCAGTAGACCGGACCGCTCCTACGAGCAGTACTTC.

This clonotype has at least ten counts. CDR3 amino acids: CATLREGTEAFF. CDR3 bases: TGTGCCACCCTCAGGGAGGGCACTGAAGCTTTCTTT. V is TRBV2 and J is TRBJ1-1; perhaps TRBD1 as D (5 bases). V lost 10 bases, J lost 4 bases, and 13 bases lay in between. The CDR3 consists of 12 residues. The germline CDR1 and CDR2 sequences are SNHLY and FYNNEI.

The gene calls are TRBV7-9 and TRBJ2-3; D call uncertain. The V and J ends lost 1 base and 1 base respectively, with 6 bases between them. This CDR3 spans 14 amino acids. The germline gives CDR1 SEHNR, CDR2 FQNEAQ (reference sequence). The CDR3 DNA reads TGTGCCAGCAGCTTAGATTGGGGCACAGATACGCAGTATTTT. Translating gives CASSLDWGTDTQYF.

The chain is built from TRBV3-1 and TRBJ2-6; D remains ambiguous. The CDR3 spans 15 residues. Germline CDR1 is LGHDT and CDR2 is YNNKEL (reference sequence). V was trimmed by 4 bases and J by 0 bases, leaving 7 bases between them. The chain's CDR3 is CASSRRNSGANVLTF. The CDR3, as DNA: TGTGCCAGCAGCCGTAGGAACTCTGGGGCCAACGTCCTGACTTTC.

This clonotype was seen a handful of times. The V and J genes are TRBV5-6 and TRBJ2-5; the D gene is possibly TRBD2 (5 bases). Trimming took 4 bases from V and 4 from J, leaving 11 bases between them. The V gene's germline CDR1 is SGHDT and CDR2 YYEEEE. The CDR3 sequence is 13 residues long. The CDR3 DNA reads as TGTGCCAGCAGCCCACGGGGTATAGAGACCCAGTACTTC. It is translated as CASSPRGIETQYF.

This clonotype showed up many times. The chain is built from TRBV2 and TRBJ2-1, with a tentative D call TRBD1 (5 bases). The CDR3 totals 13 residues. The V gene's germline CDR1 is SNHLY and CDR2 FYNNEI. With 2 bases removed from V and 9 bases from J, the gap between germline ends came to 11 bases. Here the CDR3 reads CASSERERGEQFF. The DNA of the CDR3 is TGTGCCAGCAGTGAAAGAGAAAGGGGTGAGCAGTTCTTC.

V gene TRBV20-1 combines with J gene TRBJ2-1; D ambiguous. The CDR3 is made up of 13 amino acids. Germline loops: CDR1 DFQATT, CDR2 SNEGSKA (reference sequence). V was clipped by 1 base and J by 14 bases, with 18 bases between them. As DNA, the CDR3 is TGCAGTGCTAGAGGGAATTCGGCCCAGTCCAAGTTCTTC. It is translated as CSARGNSAQSKFF.

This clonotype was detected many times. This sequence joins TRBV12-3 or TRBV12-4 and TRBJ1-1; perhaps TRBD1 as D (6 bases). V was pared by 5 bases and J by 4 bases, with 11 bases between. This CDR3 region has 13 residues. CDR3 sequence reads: CASSGQGPTEAFF. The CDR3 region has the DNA TGTGCCAGCAGTGGGCAGGGGCCCACTGAAGCTTTCTTT.

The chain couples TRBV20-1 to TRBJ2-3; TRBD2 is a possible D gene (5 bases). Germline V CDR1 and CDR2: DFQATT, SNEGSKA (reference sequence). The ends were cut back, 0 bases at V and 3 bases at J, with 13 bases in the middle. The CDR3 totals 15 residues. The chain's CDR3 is CSARDPRGGTDTQYF. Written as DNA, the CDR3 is TGCAGTGCTAGAGATCCCCGGGGTGGGACAGATACGCAGTATTTT.

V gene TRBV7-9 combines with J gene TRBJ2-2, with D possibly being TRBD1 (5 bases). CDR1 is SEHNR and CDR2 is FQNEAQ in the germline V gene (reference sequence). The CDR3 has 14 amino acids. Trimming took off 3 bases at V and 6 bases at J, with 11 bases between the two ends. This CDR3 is CASSLGRAAGELFF. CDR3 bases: TGTGCCAGCAGCTTGGGCAGGGCAGCCGGGGAGCTGTTTTTT. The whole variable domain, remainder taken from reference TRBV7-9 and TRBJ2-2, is DTGVSQNPRHKITKRGQNVTFRCDPISEHNRLYWYRQTLGQGPEFLTYFQNEAQLEKSRLLSDRFSAERPKGSFSTLEIQRTEQGDSAMYLCASSLGRAAGELFFGEGSRLTVL.

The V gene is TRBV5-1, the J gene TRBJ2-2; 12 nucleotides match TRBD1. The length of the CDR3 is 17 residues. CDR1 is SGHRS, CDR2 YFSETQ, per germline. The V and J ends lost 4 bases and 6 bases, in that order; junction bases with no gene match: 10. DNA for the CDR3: TGCGCCAGCAGCCTTATACCGGGACAGGGGGCCGCCGGGGAGCTGTTTTTT. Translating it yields CASSLIPGQGAAGELFF.

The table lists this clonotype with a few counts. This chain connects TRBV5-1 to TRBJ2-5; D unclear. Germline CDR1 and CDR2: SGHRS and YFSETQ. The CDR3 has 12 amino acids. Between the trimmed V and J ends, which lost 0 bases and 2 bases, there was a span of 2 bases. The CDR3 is CASSLVQETQYF. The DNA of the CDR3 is TGCGCCAGCAGCTTGGTACAAGAGACCCAGTACTTC.

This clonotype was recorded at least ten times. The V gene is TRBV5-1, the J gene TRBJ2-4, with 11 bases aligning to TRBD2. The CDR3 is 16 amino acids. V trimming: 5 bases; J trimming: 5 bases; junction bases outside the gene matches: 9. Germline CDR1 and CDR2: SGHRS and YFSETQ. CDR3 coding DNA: TGCGCCAGCAGATACTCTAGCGGGGGGCGACAAAACATTCAGTACTTC. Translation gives CASRYSSGGRQNIQYF. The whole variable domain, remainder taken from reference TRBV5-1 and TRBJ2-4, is KAGVTQTPRYLIKTRGQQVTLSCSPISGHRSVSWYQQTPGQGLQFLFEYFSETQRNKGNFPGRFSGRQFSNSRSEMNVSTLELGDSALYLCASRYSSGGRQNIQYFGAGTRLSVL.

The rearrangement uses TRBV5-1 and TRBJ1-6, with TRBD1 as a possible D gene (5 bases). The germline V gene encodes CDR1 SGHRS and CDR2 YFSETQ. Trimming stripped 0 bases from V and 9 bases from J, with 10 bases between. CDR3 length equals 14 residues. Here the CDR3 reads CASSLDRQGSPLHF. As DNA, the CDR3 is TGCGCCAGCAGCTTGGACAGGCAGGGTTCACCCCTCCACTTT.